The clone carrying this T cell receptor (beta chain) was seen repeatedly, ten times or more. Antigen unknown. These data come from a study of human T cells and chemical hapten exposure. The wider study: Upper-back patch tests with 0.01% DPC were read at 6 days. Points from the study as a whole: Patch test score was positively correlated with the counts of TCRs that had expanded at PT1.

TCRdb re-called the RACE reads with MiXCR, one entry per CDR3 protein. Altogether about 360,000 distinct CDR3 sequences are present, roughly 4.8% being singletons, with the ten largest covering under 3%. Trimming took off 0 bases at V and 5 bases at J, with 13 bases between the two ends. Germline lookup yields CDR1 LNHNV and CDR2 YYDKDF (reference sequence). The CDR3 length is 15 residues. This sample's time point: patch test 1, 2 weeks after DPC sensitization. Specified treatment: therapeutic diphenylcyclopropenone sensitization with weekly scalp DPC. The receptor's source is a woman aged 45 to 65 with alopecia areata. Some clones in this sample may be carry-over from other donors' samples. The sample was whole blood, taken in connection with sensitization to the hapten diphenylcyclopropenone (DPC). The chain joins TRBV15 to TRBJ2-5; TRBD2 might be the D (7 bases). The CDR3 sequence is CATSRDRGARETQYF. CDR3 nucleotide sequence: TGTGCCACCAGCAGAGATCGGGGGGCTCGGGAGACCCAGTACTTC.